The 21 T cell receptor beta chains below all came from one sample that was sequenced in a study of blood T cell repertoires in COVID-19. TCRdb keeps only in-frame clones here, not all; method: immunoSEQ multiplex PCR. Altogether 150,000 to 200,000 clones are present, 85% to 95% being singletons, with the ten largest covering around 2%. The sample was peripheral blood. Every receptor here comes from a woman aged 55-70 years with COVID-19, enrolled during active disease.

The chain has TRBV7-9 and TRBJ2-1, with 11 bases aligning to TRBD2. CDR1 and CDR2 (germline): SEHNR, FQNEAQ (reference sequence). The CDR3 consists of 16 residues. The V segment lost 5 bases and the J segment 4 bases; nucleotides outside the gene matches: 7. CDR3 bases: TGTGCCAGCAGCCATCGTACTAGCGGGGGTTACAATGAGCAGTTCTTC. The encoded protein is CASSHRTSGGYNEQFF.

The rearrangement uses TRBV19 and TRBJ1-1; a weak D match, TRBD1 (6 bases). The CDR3 sequence is 14 residues long. V lost 1 base and J lost 7, with 13 bases in between. Germline CDR1 is LNHDA and CDR2 is SQIVND (reference sequence). Here the CDR3 DNA reads TGTGCCAGTAGTATAGGTGGGGGGGCGAGTGAAGCTTTCTTT. Translated: CASSIGGGASEAFF.

The chain uses TRBV7-9 and TRBJ2-1; 7 nucleotides align to TRBD2. The CDR3 spans 16 residues. The J segment lost 0 bases and the V segment lost 2 bases, leaving 4 bases of the junction unmatched. In germline, CDR1 is SEHNR, CDR2 FQNEAQ (reference sequence). The CDR3 loop reads CASSLSGGGSYNEQFF. DNA of the CDR3: TGTGCCAGCAGCTTATCGGGCGGGGGCTCCTACAATGAGCAGTTCTTC.

Regarding this clone: This specimen includes other DNA sequences encoding the same CDR3. J is TRBJ1-2 and V is TRBV19; D is uncertain. The CDR3 spans 13 residues. Trimming removed 3 bases from V and 4 bases from J, with 9 bases in between. Germline V lookup: CDR1 LNHDA, CDR2 SQIVND (reference sequence). The CDR3: CASSISGSYGYTF. CDR3 DNA sequence: TGTGCCAGTAGTATTTCGGGGAGCTATGGCTACACCTTC.

The rearrangement joins TRBV25-1 to TRBJ1-2, with 8 bases matching TRBD1. The V and J ends lost 6 bases and 6 bases, in that order; junction bases with no gene match: 6. Germline loops: CDR1 MGHDK, CDR2 SYGVNS. This CDR3 comprises 13 residues. CDR3 protein: CASSYRGWNGYTF. CDR3 sequence (DNA): TGTGCCAGCAGCTACAGGGGGTGGAATGGCTACACCTTC.

This clone was seen more than once but under ten times. V is TRBV20-1 and J is TRBJ1-5; TRBD1 is a possible D gene (6 bases). The V gene's germline CDR1 is DFQATT and CDR2 SNEGSKA (reference sequence). V was shortened by 3 bases and J by 3 bases, with 9 bases between the two germline ends. There are 13 residues in the CDR3. CDR3 bases: TGCAGTGCTAGTTCAGGGGTCAATCAGCCCCAGCATTTT. Amino acids: CSASSGVNQPQHF.

The rearrangement joins TRBV29-1 to TRBJ2-1; no reliable D call. V was cut by 3 bases and J by 7 bases, with 13 bases left in between. This CDR3 has 13 residues. CDR1 and CDR2 (germline): SQVTM, ANQGSEA. The CDR3 DNA reads as TGCAGCGTTGACCCCCCGGGTTTAAATGAGCAGTTCTTC. It yields the protein CSVDPPGLNEQFF.

The chain links TRBV5-5 to TRBJ2-5, with 12 bases identical to TRBD2. Per germline, CDR1 SGHKS and CDR2 YYEKEE (reference sequence). The CDR3 is made up of 18 amino acids. J gave up 5 bases and V 1 base, and 12 bases lay outside the gene matches. CDR3 sequence reads: CASSLSPSGGASSETQYF. Written as DNA, the CDR3 is TGTGCCAGCAGCTTGTCCCCTAGCGGGGGGGCTTCGAGTGAGACCCAGTACTTC.

This clone was picked up one time. The rearrangement joins TRBV9 to TRBJ2-1; the D gene is possibly TRBD1 (6 bases). V lost 0 bases, J lost 4 bases, and 8 bases lay in between. The CDR3 is 14 residues long. Germline V gene data show CDR1 as SGDLS and CDR2 as YYNGEE. CDR3 nucleotide sequence: TGTGCCAGCAGCGTAGTGGGGGCATACAATGAGCAGTTCTTC. As protein: CASSVVGAYNEQFF.

This chain connects TRBV30 to TRBJ2-7; the D gene is possibly TRBD1 (6 bases). The CDR3 extends over 13 amino acids. The V gene's germline CDR1 is GTSNPN and CDR2 SVGIG (reference sequence). Trimming cost V 0 bases and J 3 bases, with 9 bases left between them. The CDR3 DNA is TGTGCCTGGAGTGTGGTAGGGGGCTACGAGCAGTACTTC. Protein sequence: CAWSVVGGYEQYF.

The chain uses TRBV9 and TRBJ1-1, with D hard to call. The CDR3 is made up of 13 amino acids. V lost 6 bases and J lost 3, with 12 bases in between. The germline V gene has CDR1 SGDLS and CDR2 YYNGEE. The CDR3 DNA reads as TGTGCCAGCAACGAGGGATGGGACACTGAAGCTTTCTTT. Its translation: CASNEGWDTEAFF.

This chain connects TRBV11-2 to TRBJ1-1; 10 bases are shared with TRBD1. The germline V gene encodes CDR1 SGHAT and CDR2 FQNNGV. CDR3 length equals 13 residues. The V gene end was trimmed by 7 bases and the J gene end by 5 bases; junction bases not matched to a gene: 4. The CDR3 DNA reads as TGTGCCAGCACGGGACAGGGGAATACTGAAGCTTTCTTT. This gives the protein CASTGQGNTEAFF.

The chain is built from TRBV19 and TRBJ2-7; weak D call: TRBD2 (5 bases). V was cut by 3 bases and J by 2 bases, with 11 bases left in between. Germline V gene data show CDR1 as LNHDA and CDR2 as SQIVND (reference sequence). CDR3 length: 14 residues. In DNA, the CDR3 is TGTGCCAGTAGTATTGGTCACGGGACCTACGAGCAGTACTTC. Translating gives CASSIGHGTYEQYF. Full variable domain (remainder filled in from reference TRBV19 and TRBJ2-7): DGGITQSPKYLFRKEGQNVTLSCEQNLNHDAMYWYRQDPGQGLRLIYYSQIVNDFQKGDIAEGYSVSREKKESFPLTVTSAQKNPTAFYLCASSIGHGTYEQYFGPGTRLTVT.

The J gene is TRBJ1-1, the V gene TRBV7-3, with TRBD1 identical over 9 bases. Germline V lookup: CDR1 SGHTA, CDR2 FQGTGA. This CDR3 is built from 14 residues. V lost 2 bases, J lost 5 bases, and 3 bases stayed unmatched. CDR3: CASSLGTGNTEAFF. CDR3 in DNA: TGTGCCAGCAGCTTAGGGACAGGGAATACTGAAGCTTTCTTT.

This clone was detected once. The rearrangement joins TRBV25-1 to TRBJ1-2; D gene unclear. The CDR3 extends over 12 amino acids. The V gene lost 2 bases and the J gene lost 4 bases, with 5 bases spanning the gap. CDR1 and CDR2 from the germline V gene are MGHDK and SYGVNS. CDR3 bases: TGTGCCAGCAGTGAAGGCCGCTATGGCTACACCTTC. Protein product: CASSEGRYGYTF.

The chain recombines TRBV18 with TRBJ1-1, with D unclear. Germline assignment: CDR1 KGHSH and CDR2 LQKENI. The CDR3 totals 14 residues. V was pared by 6 bases and J by 0 bases, with 11 bases between. CDR3 in DNA: TGTGCCAGCTCCCAGGACTGGGTGAACACTGAAGCTTTCTTT. Encoded protein: CASSQDWVNTEAFF. Full variable domain (missing parts from reference TRBV18 and TRBJ1-1): NAGVMQNPRHLVRRRGQEARLRCSPMKGHSHVYWYRQLPEEGLKFMVYLQKENIIDESGMPKERFSAEFPKEGPSILRIQQVVRGDSAAYFCASSQDWVNTEAFFGQGTRLTVV.

This clone has only one observation. This chain links TRBV6-4 with TRBJ1-1; D might be TRBD1 (6 bases). Germline V gives CDR1 MRHNA, CDR2 SNTAGT. The CDR3 covers 13 residues. Trimming left V 5 bases short and J 5 bases short, with 12 bases between. The chain's CDR3 is CASSPRGATEAFF. The DNA for the CDR3 is TGTGCCAGCAGTCCTCGGGGGGCGACTGAAGCTTTCTTT.

The chain joins TRBV29-1 to TRBJ1-1; D is possibly TRBD1 (5 bases). The germline gives CDR1 SQVTM, CDR2 ANQGSEA. Trimming left V 2 bases short and J 1 base short, with 8 bases between. This CDR3 has 13 amino acids. The DNA of the CDR3 is TGCAGCGTTGAAAGGGGTTCGAACACTGAAGCTTTCTTT. Protein: CSVERGSNTEAFF. The variable domain in full, with the rest retrieved from reference TRBV29-1 and TRBJ1-1, is SAVISQKPSRDICQRGTSLTIQCQVDSQVTMMFWYRQQPGQSLTLIATANQGSEATYESGFVIDKFPISRPNLTFSTLTVSNMSPEDSSIYLCSVERGSNTEAFFGQGTRLTVV.

This chain uses TRBV19 with TRBJ2-7, with 7 bases fitting TRBD2. Losses at the gene ends were 1 base for V and 1 base for J; bases not matched to a gene: 1. CDR3 length equals 14 residues. Germline lookup yields CDR1 LNHDA and CDR2 SQIVND (reference sequence). The CDR3 bases are TGTGCCAGTAGTATAGCGGGACTATCCTACGAGCAGTACTTC. Its protein product is CASSIAGLSYEQYF.

This chain connects TRBV6-6 to TRBJ1-1; the D is unclear. The germline V gene has CDR1 MNHNY and CDR2 SVGAGI (reference sequence). The CDR3 is 15 residues long. With 2 bases removed from V and 1 base from J, the gap between germline ends came to 11 bases. The CDR3 region is CASSYIAGRNTEAFF. The CDR3 region has the DNA TGTGCCAGCAGTTACATAGCTGGGAGGAACACTGAAGCTTTCTTT.

The CDR3 loop is CASSPSGRYGELFF. CDR3 in DNA: TGTGCCAGCAGCCCCTCAGGGAGGTACGGGGAGCTGTTTTTT. This chain connects TRBV7-3 to TRBJ2-2; a possible D gene is TRBD2 (6 bases). CDR1 is SGHTA, CDR2 FQGTGA, per germline. This CDR3 has 14 residues. Trimming took 5 bases from V and 7 from J, leaving 14 bases between them.